Below, 19 T cell receptor beta chains from the same sample are listed, as sequenced in a study of T-cell reconstitution after alpha-beta-depleted transplantation in children. The TCRbeta library incorporated unique molecular identifiers. TCRdb re-analysed the PCR reads in MiXCR, keeping a single row per CDR3 protein. The sample contains about 980,000 distinct CDR3 sequences, roughly 31% of which appear only once. The source material was PBMCs, mostly from graft donor cells, sampled 360 days after TCRalphabeta/CD19-depleted stem cell transplant. The receptors here all came from a boy younger than two who had a stem cell transplant for SCID, so the T cells may come from the graft donor.

The chain is built from TRBV12-3 or TRBV12-4 and TRBJ1-1; D remains unclear. Trimming shortened V by 6 bases and J by 1 base, and 12 bases separated the two germline ends. CDR3 size: 14 residues. CDR3 nucleotide sequence: TGTGCCAGCAGCCTCCAAAGCGGGAACACTGAAGCTTTCTTT. This gives the protein CASSLQSGNTEAFF.

This chain connects TRBV29-1 to TRBJ2-3; possibly TRBD2 for D (5 bases). The V and J ends lost 7 bases and 0 bases respectively, with 8 bases between them. The CDR3 runs 12 residues. CDR1 SQVTM and CDR2 ANQGSEA come from the germline V gene. CDR3 nucleotide sequence: TGCAGCGGGGAGATTAGCACAGATACGCAGTATTTT. Its translation: CSGEISTDTQYF.

This clonotype was seen more than once but under ten times. V gene TRBV2 combines with J gene TRBJ2-1, with TRBD2 matching over 9 bases. V lost 3 bases and J lost 8; bases outside the gene matches: 5. CDR1 is SNHLY and CDR2 is FYNNEI in the germline V gene. This CDR3 contains 14 residues. In nucleotides, the CDR3 is TGTGCCAGCAGTGAGGGCGGGGGGGCTCATGAGCAGTTCTTC. It encodes CASSEGGGAHEQFF.

CDR3 sequence (DNA): TGTGCCAGCAGCTTAGGTCCGCTCCAAGAGACCCAGTACTTC. It yields the protein CASSLGPLQETQYF. The chain couples TRBV7-6 to TRBJ2-5, with D unclear. The CDR3 consists of 14 residues. The germline V gene has CDR1 SGHVS and CDR2 FNYEAQ. V was trimmed by 1 base and J by 1 base, leaving 7 bases between them.

This clonotype was counted a few times. The rearrangement uses TRBV6-5 and TRBJ1-1; D is unclear. There are 15 residues in the CDR3. The germline V gene encodes CDR1 MNHEY and CDR2 SVGAGI. Trimming stripped 3 bases from V and 3 bases from J, with 14 bases between. DNA for the CDR3: TGTGCCAGCAGTTATGGTCCGGGATCGGACACTGAAGCTTTCTTT. This encodes CASSYGPGSDTEAFF.

This clonotype has just a few counts. The chain has TRBV29-1 and TRBJ1-3; no definite D call. Germline assignment: CDR1 SQVTM and CDR2 ANQGSEA. V lost 5 bases, J lost 0 bases, and 11 bases lay in between. The CDR3 consists of 14 residues. DNA for the CDR3: TGCAGCGTTATTTGGGCCAGCTCTGGAAACACCATATATTTT. This encodes CSVIWASSGNTIYF.

The chain recombines TRBV11-2 with TRBJ2-7; D assignment may be TRBD1 or TRBD2 (5 bases each). CDR1 and CDR2 (germline): SGHAT, FQNNGV. The CDR3 spans 15 residues. Trimming left V 0 bases short and J 3 bases short, with 12 bases between. CDR3 bases: TGTGCCAGCAGCTTAGATCACGGGGACGTCTACGAGCAGTACTTC. Amino acid sequence: CASSLDHGDVYEQYF. Filled out from reference TRBV11-2 and TRBJ2-7, the complete variable domain reads EAGVAQSPRYKIIEKRQSVAFWCNPISGHATLYWYQQILGQGPKLLIQFQNNGVVDDSQLPKDRFSAERLKGVDSTLKIQPAKLEDSAVYLCASSLDHGDVYEQYFGPGTRLTVT.

This clonotype was seen only a few times. V is TRBV27 and J is TRBJ2-1, with 12 positions matching TRBD1. This CDR3 has 14 amino acids. Losses at the gene ends were 7 bases for V and 9 bases for J; bases not matched to a gene: 7. The germline CDR1 and CDR2 sequences are MNHEY and SMNVEV (reference sequence). CDR3 sequence (DNA): TGTGCCAGCATGGGACAGGGGGCGTTAGGTGAGCAGTTCTTC. As protein: CASMGQGALGEQFF.

This chain joins TRBV4-1 and TRBJ2-3, with 8 bases identical to TRBD2. The CDR3 loop spans 16 amino acids. Trimming took 4 bases from V and 4 from J; bases not matched to a gene: 10. Per germline, CDR1 MGHRA and CDR2 YSYEKL. CDR3 region: CASSLPERGRADTQYF. As DNA, the CDR3 is TGCGCCAGCAGCCTCCCGGAGCGGGGGAGGGCAGATACGCAGTATTTT.

This clonotype came up a few times. The rearrangement joins TRBV6-2 or TRBV6-3 to TRBJ2-1; 7 nucleotides line up with TRBD2. Germline CDR1 is MNHEY and CDR2 is SVGEGT. There are 15 residues in the CDR3. The V gene end was trimmed by 6 bases and the J gene end by 0 bases; junction bases not matched to a gene: 5. The CDR3 coding sequence is TGTGCCAGCAGATACGGGGGGAGCTCCTACAATGAGCAGTTCTTC. Amino acid sequence: CASRYGGSSYNEQFF.

This clonotype was detected a few times. V is TRBV12-3 or TRBV12-4 and J is TRBJ2-7, with D unresolved. With 1 base removed from V and 3 bases from J, the gap between germline ends came to 7 bases. CDR3 length: 13 residues. The CDR3 DNA is TGTGCCAGCAGTTTAGGGGTAAACTACGAGCAGTACTTC. It yields the protein CASSLGVNYEQYF.

The gene calls are TRBV24-1 and TRBJ2-1; weak D call: TRBD1 (5 bases). Looked up from germline, CDR1 is KGHDR and CDR2 is SFDVKD. The CDR3 extends over 17 amino acids. Trimming removed 4 bases from V and 9 bases from J, with 24 bases in between. The CDR3 coding sequence is TGTGCCACCAGTGACCCTAGAGAGAAGGGGATCGTACGTGAGCAGTTCTTC. Residues: CATSDPREKGIVREQFF.

The V and J genes are TRBV2 and TRBJ2-3; 12 bases line up with TRBD2. Germline V gene lookup returns CDR1 SNHLY and CDR2 FYNNEI. Trimming took 8 bases from V and 2 from J; bases not matched to a gene: 11. The CDR3 sequence is 17 residues long. The chain's CDR3 is CASLRWTSGDITDTQYF. CDR3 in DNA: TGTGCCAGCCTCAGGTGGACTAGCGGGGATATCACAGATACGCAGTATTTT.

This clonotype showed up just a few times. The genes are TRBV9 and TRBJ2-5; either TRBD1 or TRBD2 may fit D (5 bases each). The V gene's germline CDR1 is SGDLS and CDR2 YYNGEE. V was trimmed by 3 bases and J by 5 bases, leaving 17 bases between them. CDR3 length: 15 residues. The DNA of the CDR3 is TGTGCCAGCAGCGGAGGGGAAAGGCCTCGGGAGACCCAGTACTTC. It specifies CASSGGERPRETQYF.

This clonotype was seen only a few times. This chain uses TRBV18 with TRBJ2-5; 15 positions agree with TRBD2. The CDR3 sequence is 18 residues long. The V and J ends lost 3 bases and 2 bases, in that order; junction bases with no gene match: 7. Per germline, CDR1 KGHSH and CDR2 LQKENI. The CDR3 sequence is CASSPLGLAGGNQETQYF. CDR3 coding DNA: TGTGCCAGCTCACCCCTCGGACTAGCGGGGGGGAATCAAGAGACCCAGTACTTC.

There are many counts of this clonotype. The chain is built from TRBV20-1 and TRBJ2-5; 9 positions match TRBD1. The CDR3 has 15 residues. The germline V gene encodes CDR1 DFQATT and CDR2 SNEGSKA (reference sequence). The trim removed 1 base at V and 4 bases at J, leaving 7 bases unmatched. In DNA, the CDR3 is TGCAGTGCTAGAGCCTTCGGGACAGGGAGAGAGACCCAGTACTTC. This encodes CSARAFGTGRETQYF.

This chain connects TRBV6-1 to TRBJ1-5, with TRBD1 identical over 9 bases. Germline lookup yields CDR1 MNHNS and CDR2 SASEGT. The ends lost 6 bases at V and 9 bases at J; junction bases unmatched: 6. The CDR3 runs 13 residues. CDR3 sequence (DNA): TGTGCCAGCAGCCGGGACAGGGACAGGCCCCAGCATTTT. It encodes CASSRDRDRPQHF.

This clonotype came up a few times. V is TRBV29-1 and J is TRBJ1-2; a possible D gene is TRBD1 (5 bases). The CDR3 length is 16 residues. Germline lookup yields CDR1 SQVTM and CDR2 ANQGSEA. V lost 7 bases and J 0 bases, leaving 21 bases between the germline ends. The CDR3 sequence: CSGIDRDAQANYGYTF. The CDR3 nucleotides are TGCAGCGGCATCGACCGGGACGCCCAAGCTAACTATGGCTACACCTTC.

This clonotype was counted between two and nine times. The chain carries TRBV7-2 and TRBJ2-1; the D gene is possibly TRBD2 (5 bases). This CDR3 is 15 amino acids long. Trimming took off 5 bases at V and 8 bases at J, with 19 bases between the two ends. Germline-derived CDR1 and CDR2 are SGHTA and FQGNSA. The DNA of the CDR3 is TGTGCCAGCAGCCCGATGGGGTGGAGTAGCGATGAGCAGTTCTTC. Its protein product is CASSPMGWSSDEQFF.